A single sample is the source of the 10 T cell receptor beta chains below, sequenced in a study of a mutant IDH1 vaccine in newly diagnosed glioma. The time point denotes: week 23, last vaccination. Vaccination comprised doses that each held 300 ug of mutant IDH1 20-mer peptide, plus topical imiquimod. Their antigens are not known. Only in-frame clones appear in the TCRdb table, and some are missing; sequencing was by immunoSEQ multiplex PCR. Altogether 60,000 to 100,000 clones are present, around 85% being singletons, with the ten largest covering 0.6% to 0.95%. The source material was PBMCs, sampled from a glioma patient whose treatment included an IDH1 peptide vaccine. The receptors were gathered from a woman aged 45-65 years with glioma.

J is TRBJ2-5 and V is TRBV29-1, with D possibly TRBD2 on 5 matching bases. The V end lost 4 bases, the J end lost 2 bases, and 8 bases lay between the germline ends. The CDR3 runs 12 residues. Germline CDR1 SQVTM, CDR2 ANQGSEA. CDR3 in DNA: TGCAGCGTTGCTGAGGGACAAGAGACCCAGTACTTC. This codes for CSVAEGQETQYF.

The CDR3 DNA reads as TGTGCCTGGAGCCCCGGTGAGACCCAGTACTTC. It codes for CAWSPGETQYF. The chain recombines TRBV30 with TRBJ2-5; D unclear. V lost 3 bases, J lost 5 bases, and 7 bases lay in between. Per the germline V gene, CDR1 is GTSNPN and CDR2 is SVGIG (reference sequence). CDR3 length: 11 amino acids.

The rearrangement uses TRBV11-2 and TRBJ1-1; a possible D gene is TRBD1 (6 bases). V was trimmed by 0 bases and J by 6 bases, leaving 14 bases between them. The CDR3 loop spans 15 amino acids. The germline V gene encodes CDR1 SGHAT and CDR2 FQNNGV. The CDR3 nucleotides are TGTGCCAGCAGCTTAGATCGGGCAGGGGACGCTGAAGCTTTCTTT. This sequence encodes CASSLDRAGDAEAFF.

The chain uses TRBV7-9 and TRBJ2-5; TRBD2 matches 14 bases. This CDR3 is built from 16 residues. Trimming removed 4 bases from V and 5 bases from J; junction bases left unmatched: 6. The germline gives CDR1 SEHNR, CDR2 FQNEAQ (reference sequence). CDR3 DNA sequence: TGTGCCAGCAGCTCGACTAGCGGGAGGGCCGCGGAGACCCAGTACTTC. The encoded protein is CASSSTSGRAAETQYF. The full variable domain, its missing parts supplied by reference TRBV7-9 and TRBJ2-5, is DTGVSQNPRHKITKRGQNVTFRCDPISEHNRLYWYRQTLGQGPEFLTYFQNEAQLEKSRLLSDRFSAERPKGSFSTLEIQRTEQGDSAMYLCASSSTSGRAAETQYFGPGTRLLVL.

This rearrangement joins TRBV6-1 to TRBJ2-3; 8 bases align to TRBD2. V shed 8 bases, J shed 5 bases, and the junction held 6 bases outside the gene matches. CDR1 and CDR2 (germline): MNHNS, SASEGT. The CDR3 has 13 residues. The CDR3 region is CASLWAGGDTQYF. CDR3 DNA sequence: TGTGCCAGCCTTTGGGCGGGAGGAGATACGCAGTATTTT.

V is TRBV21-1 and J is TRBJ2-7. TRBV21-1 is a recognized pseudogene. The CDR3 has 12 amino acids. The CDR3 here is CASSKGSYEQYF. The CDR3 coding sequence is TGTGCCAGCAGCAAAGGATCCTACGAGCAGTACTTC.

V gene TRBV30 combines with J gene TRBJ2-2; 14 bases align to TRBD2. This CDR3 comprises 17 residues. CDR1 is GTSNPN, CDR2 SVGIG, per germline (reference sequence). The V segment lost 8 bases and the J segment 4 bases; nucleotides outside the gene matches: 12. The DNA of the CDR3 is TGTGCCCGCCGGACTAGCGGGAGGTTGTGGGGCACCGGGGAGCTGTTTTTT. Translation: CARRTSGRLWGTGELFF.

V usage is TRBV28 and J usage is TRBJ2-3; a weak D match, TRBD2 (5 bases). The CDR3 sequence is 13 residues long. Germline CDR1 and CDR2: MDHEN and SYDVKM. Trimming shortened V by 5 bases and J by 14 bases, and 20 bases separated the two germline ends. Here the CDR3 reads CASSAFSGPGVYF. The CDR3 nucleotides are TGTGCCAGCAGTGCTTTTTCTGGCCCCGGGGTGTATTTT.

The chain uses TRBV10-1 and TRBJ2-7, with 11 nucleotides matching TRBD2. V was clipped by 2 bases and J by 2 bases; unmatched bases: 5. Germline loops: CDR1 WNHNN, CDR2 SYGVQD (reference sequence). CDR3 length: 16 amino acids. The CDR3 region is CASSEGASGRPYEQYF. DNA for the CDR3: TGCGCCAGCAGTGAGGGGGCTAGCGGGAGGCCCTACGAGCAGTACTTC.

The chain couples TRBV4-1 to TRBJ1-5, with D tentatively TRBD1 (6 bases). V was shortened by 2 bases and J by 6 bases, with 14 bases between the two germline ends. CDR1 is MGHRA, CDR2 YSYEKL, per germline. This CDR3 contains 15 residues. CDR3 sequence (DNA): TGCGCCAGCAGCCAATCCCGGGACAATGGTCAGCCCCAGCATTTT. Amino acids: CASSQSRDNGQPQHF.